This T cell receptor beta chain was captured in a study of control samples from healthy donors and cancer patients. Generated by immunoSEQ multiplex PCR, the TCRdb table keeps only in-frame clones and is missing some. This table holds approximately 230,000 clones, 82% found once. The V and J ends lost 3 bases and 0 bases respectively, with 12 bases between them. The CDR3 spans 16 residues. CDR1 and CDR2 (germline): LNHDA, SQIVND (reference sequence). The sample comprised PBMCs. V and J are TRBV19 and TRBJ1-3; D is unclear. This TCR was recovered from a woman aged 60-75 years with lung cancer. CDR3 region: CASSIVGLLSGNTIYF. CDR3 nucleotides: TGTGCCAGTAGTATCGTCGGCCTTCTCTCTGGAAACACCATATATTTT.